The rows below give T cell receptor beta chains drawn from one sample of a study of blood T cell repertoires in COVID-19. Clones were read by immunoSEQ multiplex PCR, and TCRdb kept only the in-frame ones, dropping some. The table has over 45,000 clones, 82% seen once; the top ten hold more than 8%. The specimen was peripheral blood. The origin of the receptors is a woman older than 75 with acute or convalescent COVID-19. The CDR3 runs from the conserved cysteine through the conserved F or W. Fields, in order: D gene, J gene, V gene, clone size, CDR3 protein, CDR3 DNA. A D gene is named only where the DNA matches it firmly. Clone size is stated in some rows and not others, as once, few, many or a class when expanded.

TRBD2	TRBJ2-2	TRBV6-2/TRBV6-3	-	CASSPLGLAGGTFTGELFF	TGTGCCAGTAGCCCCCTGGGACTAGCGGGGGGTACCTTCACCGGGGAGCTGTTTTTT
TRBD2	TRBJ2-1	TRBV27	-	CASSLIGTSGGRRYNEQFF	TGTGCCAGCAGTTTAATTGGGACTAGCGGGGGCAGGAGGTACAATGAGCAGTTCTTC
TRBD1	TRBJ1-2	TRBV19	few	CASSTLRGSNYGYTF	TGTGCCAGTAGTACGCTCAGGGGGAGTAACTATGGCTACACCTTC
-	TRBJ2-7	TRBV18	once	CASSPDGGEQYF	TGTGCCAGCTCACCTGACGGAGGGGAGCAGTACTTC
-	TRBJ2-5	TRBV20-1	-	CSASAAGLGGETQYF	TGCAGTGCTAGTGCGGCGGGTTTGGGGGGAGAGACCCAGTACTTC
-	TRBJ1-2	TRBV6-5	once	CASIVAGGYTF	TGTGCCAGCATCGTAGCAGGGGGCTACACCTTC
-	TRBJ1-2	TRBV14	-	CASSQDYSYGYTF	TGTGCCAGCAGCCAAGATTATTCGTATGGCTACACCTTC
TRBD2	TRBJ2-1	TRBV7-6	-	CASSLSQTSGPYNEQFF	TGTGCCAGCAGCTTATCGCAGACTAGCGGGCCATACAATGAGCAGTTCTTC
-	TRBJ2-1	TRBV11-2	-	CASSLGDKPGNEQFF	TGTGCCAGCAGCTTAGGGGACAAGCCCGGCAATGAGCAGTTCTTC
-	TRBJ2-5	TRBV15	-	CATSRDWDTQETQYF	TGTGCCACCAGCAGAGATTGGGACACCCAAGAGACCCAGTACTTC
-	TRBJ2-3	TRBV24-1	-	CATSDTRGGSTDTQYF	TGTGCCACCAGTGACACGAGAGGGGGTAGCACAGATACGCAGTATTTT
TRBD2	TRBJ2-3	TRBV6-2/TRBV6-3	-	CASSYLAGGPGTDTQYF	TGTGCCAGCAGTTACCTGGCGGGAGGGCCGGGCACAGATACGCAGTATTTT
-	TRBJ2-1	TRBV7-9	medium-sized	CASSSLTGSYNEQFF	TGTGCCAGCAGCTCACTCACGGGCTCCTACAATGAGCAGTTCTTC
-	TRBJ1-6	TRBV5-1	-	CASSQQGRSPLHF	TGCGCCAGCAGCCAACAGGGCAGGTCACCCCTCCACTTT
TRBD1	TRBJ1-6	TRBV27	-	CASSFGQGTNSPLHF	TGTGCCAGCAGTTTCGGACAGGGGACAAATTCACCCCTCCACTTT
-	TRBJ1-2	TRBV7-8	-	CASSFRREWGYTF	TGTGCCAGCAGCTTTCGCAGGGAATGGGGCTACACCTTC
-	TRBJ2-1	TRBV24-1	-	CATSETGTHTYNEQFF	TGTGCCACCAGTGAGACCGGGACACATACCTACAATGAGCAGTTCTTC
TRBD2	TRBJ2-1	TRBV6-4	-	CASSVLAGGMSSYNEQFF	TGTGCCAGCAGTGTGCTAGCGGGAGGAATGAGCTCCTACAATGAGCAGTTCTTC
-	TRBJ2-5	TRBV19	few	CASSIGRGRWTETQYF	TGTGCCAGTAGTATAGGGAGGGGGCGTTGGACGGAGACCCAGTACTTC
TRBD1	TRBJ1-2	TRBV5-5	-	CASSLVADRAGGYTF	TGTGCCAGCAGCTTGGTGGCAGACAGGGCAGGTGGCTACACCTTC
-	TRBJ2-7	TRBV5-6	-	CASSLAGMGSSYEQYF	TGTGCCAGCAGCTTGGCGGGAATGGGGAGCTCCTACGAGCAGTACTTC
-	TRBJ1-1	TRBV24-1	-	CVQSTGRGRPF	TGTGTTCAGTCGACGGGCAGGGGCCGACCTTTT
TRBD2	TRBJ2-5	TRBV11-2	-	CASSSGGGLAGAETQYF	TGTGCCAGCAGCTCAGGCGGAGGACTAGCGGGGGCGGAGACCCAGTACTTC
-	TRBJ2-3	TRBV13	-	CASSLQGRVSGGNTDTQYF	TGTGCCAGCAGCTTACAGGGCAGGGTATCCGGCGGAAACACAGATACGCAGTATTTT
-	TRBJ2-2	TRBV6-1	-	CASSDRTHTGELFF	TGTGCCAGCAGTGACCGGACACACACCGGGGAGCTGTTTTTT
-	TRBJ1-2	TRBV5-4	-	CASSSQTGQAYGYTF	TGTGCCAGCAGCTCCCAGACAGGTCAGGCGTATGGCTACACCTTC
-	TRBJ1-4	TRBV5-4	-	CASSINREGEKLFF	TGTGCCAGCAGCATAAACAGGGAGGGGGAAAAACTGTTTTTT
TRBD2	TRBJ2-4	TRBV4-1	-	CASSQGWREVLAKNIQYF	TGCGCCAGCAGCCAAGGATGGCGGGAGGTCCTAGCCAAAAACATTCAGTACTTC
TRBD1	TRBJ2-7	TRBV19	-	CASSAPGQGASYEQYF	TGTGCCAGTAGTGCTCCGGGACAGGGGGCCTCCTACGAGCAGTACTTC
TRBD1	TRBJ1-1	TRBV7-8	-	CASSSKQGALNTEAFF	TGTGCCAGCAGCTCAAAACAGGGGGCCTTGAACACTGAAGCTTTCTTT
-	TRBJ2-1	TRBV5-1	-	CASSSDSRYNEQFF	TGCGCCAGCAGCTCCGACAGCCGCTACAATGAGCAGTTCTTC
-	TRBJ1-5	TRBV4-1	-	CASSQDAAPATYAQPQHF	TGCGCCAGCAGCCAAGATGCGGCACCAGCAACCTATGCTCAGCCCCAGCATTTT
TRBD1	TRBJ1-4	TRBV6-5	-	CASSNRGTVNEKLFF	TGTGCCAGCAGTAACCGCGGGACAGTTAATGAAAAACTGTTTTTT
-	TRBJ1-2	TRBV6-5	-	CASKKGDYGYTF	TGTGCCAGCAAGAAAGGGGACTATGGCTACACCTTC
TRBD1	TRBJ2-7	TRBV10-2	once	CASSGRQGAIHHEQYF	TGCGCCAGCAGTGGGAGACAGGGGGCGATCCACCACGAGCAGTACTTC
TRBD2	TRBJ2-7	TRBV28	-	CASSSVAGGSYEQYF	TGTGCCAGCAGTTCTGTAGCGGGTGGCTCCTACGAGCAGTACTTC
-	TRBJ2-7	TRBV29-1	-	CSATGNSYEQYF	TGCAGCGCTACAGGGAACTCCTACGAGCAGTACTTC
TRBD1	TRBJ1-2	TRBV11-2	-	CASSKRTGGVYGYTF	TGTGCCAGCAGCAAACGGACAGGGGGGGTCTATGGCTACACCTTC
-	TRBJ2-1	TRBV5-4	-	CASSSTYNEQFF	TGTGCCAGCAGCTCTACCTACAATGAGCAGTTCTTC
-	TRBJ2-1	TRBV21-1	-	CASSKAGQSAYNEQFF	TGTGCCAGCAGCAAAGCTGGTCAATCGGCCTACAATGAGCAGTTCTTC
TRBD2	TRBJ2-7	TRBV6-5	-	CASTPRVAGSYEQYF	TGTGCCAGCACCCCTAGGGTAGCGGGATCTTACGAGCAGTACTTC
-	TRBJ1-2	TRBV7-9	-	CASSSEGAGYTF	TGTGCCAGCAGCTCCGAGGGCGCGGGCTACACCTTC
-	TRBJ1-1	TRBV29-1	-	CSTRKEGNTEAFF	TGCAGCACCCGTAAAGAGGGGAACACTGAAGCTTTCTTT
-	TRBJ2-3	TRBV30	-	CAWRRGGQDTQYF	TGTGCCTGGAGACGGGGAGGTCAGGATACGCAGTATTTT
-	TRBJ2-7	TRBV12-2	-	CASRLLSARGPYEQYF	TGTGCAAGTCGCTTACTATCCGCCAGGGGTCCCTACGAGCAGTACTTC
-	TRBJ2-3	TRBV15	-	CATQTGGTDTQYF	TGTGCCACCCAGACAGGTGGCACAGATACGCAGTATTTT
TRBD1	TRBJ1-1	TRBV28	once	CASSQPTGPWVEAFF	TGTGCCAGCAGTCAACCGACAGGGCCCTGGGTTGAAGCTTTCTTT
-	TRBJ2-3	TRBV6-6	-	CASSYYQDTQYF	TGTGCCAGCAGTTACTATCAGGATACGCAGTATTTT
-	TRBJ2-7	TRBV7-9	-	CASSLGQAPYF	TGTGCCAGCAGCTTAGGACAGGCCCCGTACTTC
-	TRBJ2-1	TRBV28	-	CASSWGTLRDEQFF	TGTGCCAGCAGCTGGGGGACTCTCCGGGATGAGCAGTTCTTC
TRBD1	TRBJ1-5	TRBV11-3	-	CASSLERQGSNQPQHF	TGTGCCAGCAGCTTAGAAAGACAGGGAAGCAATCAGCCCCAGCATTTT
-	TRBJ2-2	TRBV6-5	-	CASSPKTAAGELFF	TGTGCCAGCAGTCCCAAGACGGCGGCCGGGGAGCTGTTTTTT
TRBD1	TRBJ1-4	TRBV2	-	CASSPYRGSNEKLFF	TGTGCCAGCAGTCCCTACAGGGGAAGTAATGAAAAACTGTTTTTT
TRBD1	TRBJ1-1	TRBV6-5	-	CAGKEQGANTEAFF	TGTGCCGGGAAGGAACAGGGGGCGAACACTGAAGCTTTCTTT
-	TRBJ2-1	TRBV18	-	CASSPGVSEQFF	TGTGCCAGCTCACCGGGAGTAAGTGAGCAGTTCTTC
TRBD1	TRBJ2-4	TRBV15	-	CATRGQGGLGNIQYF	TGTGCCACCAGGGGACAGGGGGGACTGGGGAACATTCAGTACTTC
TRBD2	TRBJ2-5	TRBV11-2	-	CASSPTSGRGFETQYF	TGTGCCAGCAGCCCGACTAGCGGGAGGGGCTTTGAGACCCAGTACTTC
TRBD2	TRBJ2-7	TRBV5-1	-	CASSPARTSGRANEQYF	TGCGCCAGCAGCCCAGCCCGGACTAGCGGGAGGGCCAACGAGCAGTACTTC
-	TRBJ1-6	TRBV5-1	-	CASSLTESNSPLHF	TGCGCCAGCAGCTTGACAGAGAGTAATTCACCCCTCCACTTT